This T cell receptor beta chain appears in the sequencing data of a study of blood T cells in healthy people across ages. Overall study results and limits: In long-lived donors, naive CD4+ cell counts and diversity exceeded those of aged donors. The recorded TCR beta diversity per million T cells decreased in a roughly linear manner with age.

Germline CDR1 reads GTSNPN; CDR2 reads SVGIG (reference sequence). This CDR3 is 15 amino acids long. In regard to this clonotype: As yet, its antigen is unknown.

The second PCR ran about 7 to 12 cycles with a sample-barcoded 5' primer and J-beta primers. Each CDR3 protein is one row after TCRdb ran MiXCR on the 5' RACE reads. The profile shows some 850,000 distinct CDR3 sequences, about 26% of them singletons. This sample also appeared in a second study, on T cells of mothers and their children. That publication notes: Healthy Caucasian mothers, three in number, and their six children were the donors.

The rearrangement joins TRBV30 to TRBJ2-5, with 10 nucleotides matching TRBD2. Near its end, the DNA agrees better with TRBJ2-7, so the J call may be wrong. The sample taken for sequencing was blood. This TCR was sampled from a boy between 5 and 17 years old in good health. The CDR3 loop is CAWSVPSGGTYEQYF. For the CDR3, the DNA is TGTGCCTGGAGTGTACCTAGCGGGGGCACCTACGAGCAGTACTTC.